This T cell receptor (beta chain) came from a study of T-cell reconstitution after alpha-beta-depleted transplantation in children. Construction of the TCRbeta library involved unique molecular identifiers. MiXCR, applied by TCRdb to the PCR reads, yields one record per CDR3 protein. Seen here are roughly 300,000 distinct CDR3 sequences, 9% to 12% observed once, and the top ten hold roughly 2.5%. The CDR3 runs 13 residues. The ends were cut back, 1 base at V and 5 bases at J, with 8 bases in the middle. Germline V gives CDR1 LNHNV, CDR2 YYDKDF (reference sequence). This receptor was obtained from a human donor who donated a stem cell graft to a child with acute lymphoblastic leukemia. The J gene is TRBJ2-5, the V gene TRBV15; D unclear. The source material was PBMCs from the stem cell graft donor, sampled from the stem cell graft. The CDR3 bases are TGTGCCACCAGCAGAGGAGGTCGCGAGACCCAGTACTTC. Translated: CATSRGGRETQYF.